Presented here are 25 T cell receptor beta chains from one specimen sequenced in a study of blood T cell repertoires in COVID-19. Libraries were prepared by immunoSEQ multiplex PCR; TCRdb keeps only in-frame clonotypes and omits some of them. In the table there are fewer than 400,000 clones, nearly 90% of which are singletons. The sequenced sample was PBMCs or T cells enriched from blood (not recorded which). The receptors originated from a woman under 40 who had recovered from COVID-19.

The chain combines TRBV7-8 with TRBJ2-7, with 12 bases that match TRBD2. The CDR3 is 15 amino acids. The J segment lost 4 bases and the V segment lost 5 bases, leaving 6 bases of the junction unmatched. Germline V gene lookup returns CDR1 SGHVS and CDR2 FQNEAQ. DNA for the CDR3: TGTGCCAGCAGCCTCTGGACTAGCGGGACTTACGAGCAGTACTTC. Protein: CASSLWTSGTYEQYF.

The chain recombines TRBV30 with TRBJ2-5; a weak D match, TRBD1 (5 bases). The ends were cut back, 4 bases at V and 2 bases at J, with 8 bases in the middle. The CDR3 consists of 12 residues. Germline V gives CDR1 GTSNPN, CDR2 SVGIG (reference sequence). CDR3: CAWTRTQETQYF. The CDR3 nucleotides read TGTGCCTGGACTAGGACACAAGAGACCCAGTACTTC.

V usage is TRBV12-3 or TRBV12-4 and J usage is TRBJ2-1, with a tentative D call TRBD2 (5 bases). The CDR3 is 13 residues long. Trimming pared 4 bases from V and 9 bases from J, leaving 13 bases between. DNA for the CDR3: TGTGCCAGCAGTTCTGGTCGGGCGGGTGAGCAGTTCTTC. Its protein is CASSSGRAGEQFF.

The V and J genes are TRBV7-3 and TRBJ1-6, with D perhaps matching TRBD1 (5 bases). The CDR3 loop spans 15 amino acids. Per germline, CDR1 SGHTA and CDR2 FQGTGA. V was trimmed by 5 bases and J by 10 bases, leaving 18 bases between them. Here the CDR3 reads CASSLNAAGLSPLHF. CDR3 DNA: TGTGCCAGCAGCCTTAACGCGGCAGGGCTATCACCCCTCCACTTT.

This chain links TRBV7-9 with TRBJ1-2, with 7 bases matching TRBD1. CDR1 is SEHNR, CDR2 FQNEAQ, per germline (reference sequence). Trimming removed 10 bases from V and 6 bases from J; junction bases left unmatched: 8. The CDR3 length is 12 residues. Here the CDR3 DNA reads TGTGCCACCGGGGACAGAGTGGATGGCTACACCTTC. Amino acids: CATGDRVDGYTF.

The rearrangement uses TRBV15 and TRBJ2-2; 10 bases are shared with TRBD1. V gave up 5 bases and J gave up 6 bases; unmatched junction bases: 9. Germline CDR1 reads LNHNV; CDR2 reads YYDKDF (reference sequence). The CDR3 has 16 residues. The CDR3 loop is CATSPRGTGAAGELFF. CDR3 DNA: TGTGCCACCAGCCCCCGGGGGACAGGGGCCGCCGGGGAGCTGTTTTTT.

This chain links TRBV19 with TRBJ2-7, with 10 bases lining up with TRBD2. V was clipped by 1 base and J by 4 bases; unmatched bases: 7. Germline CDR1 LNHDA, CDR2 SQIVND (reference sequence). CDR3 length: 16 amino acids. The DNA of the CDR3 is TGTGCCAGTAGTATAGCAAGTCGACTAGCGGGTTACGAGCAGTACTTC. Protein: CASSIASRLAGYEQYF.

V is TRBV7-9 and J is TRBJ1-1; TRBD1 is a possible D gene (5 bases). Trimming left V 5 bases short and J 3 bases short, with 10 bases between. This CDR3 has 13 amino acids. Per germline, CDR1 SEHNR and CDR2 FQNEAQ (reference sequence). CDR3 DNA sequence: TGTGCCAGCAGCCAGACAGAAGACACTGAAGCTTTCTTT. Its translation is CASSQTEDTEAFF.

J is TRBJ2-7 and V is TRBV19; 8 bases match TRBD1. The CDR3 sequence is 14 residues long. Trimming took 5 bases from V and 2 from J; bases not matched to a gene: 5. Germline-derived CDR1 and CDR2 are LNHDA and SQIVND (reference sequence). The CDR3 reads CASSAGQGTYEQYF. CDR3 DNA: TGTGCCAGTAGTGCCGGACAGGGAACCTACGAGCAGTACTTC.

On this clone: Compared with germline, one end of the junction differs, possibly owing to a read error. CDR3 loop: CVSSLGQLNQPQHF. The CDR3 DNA is TGTGTCAGCAGCTTAGGACAGCTCAATCAGCCCCAGCATTTT. This rearrangement joins TRBV7-2 to TRBJ1-5, with D tentatively TRBD1 (6 bases). The length of the CDR3 is 14 residues. CDR1 is SGHTA, CDR2 FQGNSA, per germline.

This clone was detected only a few times. V is TRBV19 and J is TRBJ2-7, with 7 bases aligning to TRBD2. V shed 8 bases and J 0 bases; nucleotides not matched to a gene: 1. The CDR3 length is 12 residues. Germline V gene sequence: CDR1 LNHDA, CDR2 SQIVND (reference sequence). CDR3 region: CASGDYSYEQYF. Written as DNA, the CDR3 is TGTGCCAGTGGGGACTACTCCTACGAGCAGTACTTC. Variable domain in full (rest from reference TRBV19 and TRBJ2-7): DGGITQSPKYLFRKEGQNVTLSCEQNLNHDAMYWYRQDPGQGLRLIYYSQIVNDFQKGDIAEGYSVSREKKESFPLTVTSAQKNPTAFYLCASGDYSYEQYFGPGTRLTVT.

This clone was seen only once. This rearrangement joins TRBV27 to TRBJ1-6, with 7 bases lining up with TRBD1. The CDR3 covers 16 residues. The V and J ends lost 6 bases and 4 bases, in that order; junction bases with no gene match: 9. Germline CDR1 is MNHEY and CDR2 is SMNVEV (reference sequence). CDR3 bases: TGTGCCAGCAGCGTGACAGGGCGGGTGTATAATTCACCCCTCCACTTT. Translating gives CASSVTGRVYNSPLHF.

The chain is built from TRBV6-5 and TRBJ1-1, with a weak D call TRBD1 (5 bases). The V gene's germline CDR1 is MNHEY and CDR2 SVGAGI. Deletions cut 7 bases from V and 1 base from J, with 10 bases between. The CDR3 length is 13 residues. The CDR3 reads CASTRDSNTEAFF. The CDR3 nucleotides read TGTGCCAGCACCAGGGATTCGAACACTGAAGCTTTCTTT.

The chain has TRBV9 and TRBJ2-3; possibly TRBD2 for D (5 bases). The V end lost 4 bases, the J end lost 6 bases, and 21 bases lay between the germline ends. Germline CDR1 and CDR2: SGDLS and YYNGEE. CDR3 size: 16 residues. Here the CDR3 reads CASSYYSGAVADTQYF. CDR3 sequence (DNA): TGTGCCAGCAGCTACTACTCCGGAGCGGTGGCTGATACGCAGTATTTT.

The chain joins TRBV9 to TRBJ2-3, with 10 positions matching TRBD2. This CDR3 region has 18 residues. From germline, CDR1 is SGDLS and CDR2 YYNGEE. V trimming: 0 bases; J trimming: 0 bases; junction bases outside the gene matches: 7. CDR3 sequence (DNA): TGTGCCAGCAGCGTAGATCCTAGCGGGGGCCCCAGCACAGATACGCAGTATTTT. This sequence encodes CASSVDPSGGPSTDTQYF.

The V call is TRBV7-2, the J call TRBJ1-5, with TRBD1 matching over 7 bases. The CDR3 runs 15 residues. Trimming cost V 5 bases and J 2 bases; bases outside gene matches: 6. Germline values: CDR1 SGHTA, CDR2 FQGNSA. The CDR3 nucleotides read TGTGCCAGCAGCCCAGGACAGGTTGGCAATCAGCCCCAGCATTTT. Protein sequence: CASSPGQVGNQPQHF.

This clone occurred a few times. This rearrangement joins TRBV10-3 to TRBJ1-1; TRBD1 is a possible D gene (6 bases). Trimming left V 6 bases short and J 0 bases short, with 11 bases between. The V gene's germline CDR1 is ENHRY and CDR2 SYGVKD. The CDR3 runs 14 residues. CDR3 sequence: CAIREGHMNTEAFF. CDR3 nucleotide sequence: TGTGCCATCAGGGAGGGACACATGAACACTGAAGCTTTCTTT.

This clone has a single count. The chain recombines TRBV6-5 with TRBJ2-2, with 7 nucleotides matching TRBD1. The CDR3 loop spans 14 amino acids. CDR1 is MNHEY and CDR2 is SVGAGI in the germline V gene. Trimming cost V 9 bases and J 6 bases; bases outside gene matches: 10. For the CDR3, the DNA is TGTGCCAGTTCCGGGACAGAAGGTCCCGGGGAGCTGTTTTTT. It specifies CASSGTEGPGELFF.

The chain combines TRBV7-6 with TRBJ1-1, with 9 positions matching TRBD1. The CDR3 consists of 17 residues. The ends lost 5 bases at V and 4 bases at J; junction bases unmatched: 14. Germline values: CDR1 SGHVS, CDR2 FNYEAQ. The CDR3 coding sequence is TGTGCCAGCAGCCTCTACTACAGGGGGCGGCGTAGCACTGAAGCTTTCTTT. Residues: CASSLYYRGRRSTEAFF.

This clone was counted a few times. The genes are TRBV7-2 and TRBJ1-5, with D perhaps TRBD1 (6 bases). The germline CDR1 and CDR2 sequences are SGHTA and FQGNSA. Trimming took off 5 bases at V and 3 bases at J, with 14 bases between the two ends. The CDR3 totals 15 residues. Here the CDR3 DNA reads TGTGCCAGCAGCCCACACGGACAGAACAATCAGCCCCAGCATTTT. Protein sequence: CASSPHGQNNQPQHF.

With respect to this clone: Other DNA sequences in the same sample also yield this CDR3. The chain recombines TRBV19 with TRBJ1-4; TRBD1 is a possible D gene (6 bases). Germline V gene sequence: CDR1 LNHDA, CDR2 SQIVND (reference sequence). CDR3 length: 15 amino acids. V shed 1 base and J shed 0 bases, with 6 bases lying between them. Here the CDR3 reads CASSIGTATNEKLFF. The DNA for the CDR3 is TGTGCCAGTAGTATAGGGACAGCAACTAATGAAAAACTGTTTTTT.

The chain couples TRBV5-4 to TRBJ2-7, with 7 bases lining up with TRBD2. Per the germline V gene, CDR1 is SGHNT and CDR2 is YYREEE (reference sequence). The trim removed 3 bases at V and 3 bases at J, leaving 15 bases unmatched. There are 17 residues in the CDR3. The CDR3, as DNA: TGTGCCAGCAGCTCCCCCCGGTCGGCTAGCGGCATCTACGAGCAGTACTTC. It translates to CASSSPRSASGIYEQYF.

This clone is a singleton in its sample. The chain has TRBV7-3 and TRBJ2-3, with 9 positions matching TRBD1. The trim removed 5 bases at V and 5 bases at J, leaving 5 bases unmatched. There are 14 residues in the CDR3. The germline gives CDR1 SGHTA, CDR2 FQGTGA. CDR3: CASSEQGARDTQYF. The CDR3 nucleotides read TGTGCCAGCAGCGAACAGGGGGCACGAGATACGCAGTATTTT.

The J gene is TRBJ2-7, the V gene TRBV7-9; D is unresolved. V shed 5 bases and J shed 5 bases, with 10 bases lying between them. The CDR3 length is 12 residues. Looked up from germline, CDR1 is SEHNR and CDR2 is FQNEAQ (reference sequence). The CDR3 reads CASSTPGNEQYF. The DNA for the CDR3 is TGTGCCAGCAGCACACCAGGCAACGAGCAGTACTTC. Combining the CDR3 with reference TRBV7-9 and TRBJ2-7 gives the whole variable domain DTGVSQNPRHKITKRGQNVTFRCDPISEHNRLYWYRQTLGQGPEFLTYFQNEAQLEKSRLLSDRFSAERPKGSFSTLEIQRTEQGDSAMYLCASSTPGNEQYFGPGTRLTVT.

This clone was seen only once. The V call is TRBV4-2, the J call TRBJ2-7, with 10 bases identical to TRBD2. There are 16 residues in the CDR3. Germline V gene sequence: CDR1 LGHNA, CDR2 YNFKEQ. V lost 2 bases, J lost 0 bases, and 4 bases stayed unmatched. CDR3 coding DNA: TGTGCCAGCAGCCAAAGAGCGGGAGGGGACTCCTACGAGCAGTACTTC. Translated: CASSQRAGGDSYEQYF.